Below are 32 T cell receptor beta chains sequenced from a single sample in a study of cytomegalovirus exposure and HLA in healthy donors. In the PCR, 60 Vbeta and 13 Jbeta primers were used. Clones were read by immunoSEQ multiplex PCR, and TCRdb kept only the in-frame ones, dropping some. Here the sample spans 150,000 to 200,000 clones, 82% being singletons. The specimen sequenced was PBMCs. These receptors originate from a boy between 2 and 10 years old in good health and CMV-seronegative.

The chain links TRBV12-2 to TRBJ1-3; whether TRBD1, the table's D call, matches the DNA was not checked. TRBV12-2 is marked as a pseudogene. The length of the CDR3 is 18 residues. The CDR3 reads CASRFVLLGTGIGNTIYF. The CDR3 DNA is TGTGCAAGTCGCTTTGTGCTGTTGGGGACAGGGATTGGAAACACCATATATTTT.

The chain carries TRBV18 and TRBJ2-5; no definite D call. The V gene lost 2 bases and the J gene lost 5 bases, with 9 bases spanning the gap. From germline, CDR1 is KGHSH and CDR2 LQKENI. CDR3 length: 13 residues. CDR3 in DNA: TGTGCCAGCTCACCAGGTTCGCGGGAGACCCAGTACTTC. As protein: CASSPGSRETQYF.

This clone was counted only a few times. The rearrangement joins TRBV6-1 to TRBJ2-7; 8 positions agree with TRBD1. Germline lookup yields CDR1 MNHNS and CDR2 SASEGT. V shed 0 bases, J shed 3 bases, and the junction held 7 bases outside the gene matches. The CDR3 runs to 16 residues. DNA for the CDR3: TGTGCCAGCAGTGAAGCGGGACAGGTACCACTCTACGAGCAGTACTTC. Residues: CASSEAGQVPLYEQYF.

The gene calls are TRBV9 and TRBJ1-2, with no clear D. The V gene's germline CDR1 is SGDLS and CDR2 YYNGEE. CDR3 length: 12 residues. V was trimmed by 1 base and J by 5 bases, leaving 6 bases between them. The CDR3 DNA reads TGTGCCAGCAGCGTACCGCGATATGGCTACACCTTC. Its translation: CASSVPRYGYTF.

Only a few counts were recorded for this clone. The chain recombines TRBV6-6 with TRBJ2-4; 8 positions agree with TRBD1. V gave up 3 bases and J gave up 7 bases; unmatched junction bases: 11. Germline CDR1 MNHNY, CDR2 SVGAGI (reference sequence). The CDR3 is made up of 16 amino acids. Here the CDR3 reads CASSYSTGTGGNIQYF. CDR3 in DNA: TGTGCCAGCAGTTATTCCACCGGGACAGGCGGGAACATTCAGTACTTC.

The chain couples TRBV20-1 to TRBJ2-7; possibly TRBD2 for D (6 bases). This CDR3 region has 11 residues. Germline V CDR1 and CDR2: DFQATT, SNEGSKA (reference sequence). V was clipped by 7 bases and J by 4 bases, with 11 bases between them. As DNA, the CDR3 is TGCAGTGAAGGGCGGGGTTACGAGCAGTACTTC. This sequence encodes CSEGRGYEQYF.

The CDR3 coding sequence is TGTGCCAGCAGTGAATTTACAGCTTATGGCTACACCTTC. Its protein is CASSEFTAYGYTF. The chain has TRBV6-1 and TRBJ1-2; the D is unclear. The length of the CDR3 is 13 residues. Germline CDR1 MNHNS, CDR2 SASEGT. The germline V and J ends were trimmed by 2 bases and 5 bases, with 9 bases remaining between them.

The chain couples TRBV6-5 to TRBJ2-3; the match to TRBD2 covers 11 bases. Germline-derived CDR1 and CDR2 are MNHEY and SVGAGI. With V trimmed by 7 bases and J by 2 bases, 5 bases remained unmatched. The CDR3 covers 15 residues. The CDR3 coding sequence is TGTGCCAGCACCACACTAGCGGGGGCCACAGATACGCAGTATTTT. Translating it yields CASTTLAGATDTQYF.

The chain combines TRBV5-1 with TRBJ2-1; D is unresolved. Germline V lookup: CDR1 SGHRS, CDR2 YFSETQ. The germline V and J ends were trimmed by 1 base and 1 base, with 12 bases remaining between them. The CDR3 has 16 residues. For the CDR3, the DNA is TGCGCCAGCAGCTTGTTTGACTTGCGTTCCTACAATGAGCAGTTCTTC. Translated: CASSLFDLRSYNEQFF.

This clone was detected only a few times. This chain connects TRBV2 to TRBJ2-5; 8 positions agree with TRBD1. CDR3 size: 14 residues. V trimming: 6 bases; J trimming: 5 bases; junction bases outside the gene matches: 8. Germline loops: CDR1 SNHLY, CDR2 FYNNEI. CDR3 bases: TGTGCCAGCAGATTTGACAGGGGCTGGGAGACCCAGTACTTC. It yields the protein CASRFDRGWETQYF. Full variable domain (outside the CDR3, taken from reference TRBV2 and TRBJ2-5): EPEVTQTPSHQVTQMGQEVILRCVPISNHLYFYWYRQILGQKVEFLVSFYNNEISEKSEIFDDQFSVERPDGSNFTLKIRSTKLEDSAMYFCASRFDRGWETQYFGPGTRLLVL.

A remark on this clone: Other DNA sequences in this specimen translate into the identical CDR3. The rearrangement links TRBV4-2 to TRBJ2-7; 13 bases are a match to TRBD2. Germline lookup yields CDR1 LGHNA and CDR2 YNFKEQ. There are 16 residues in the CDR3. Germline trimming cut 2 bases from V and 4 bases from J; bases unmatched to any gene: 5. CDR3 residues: CASSQPGTSGTYEQYF. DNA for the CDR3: TGTGCCAGCAGCCAACCCGGGACTAGCGGGACATACGAGCAGTACTTC.

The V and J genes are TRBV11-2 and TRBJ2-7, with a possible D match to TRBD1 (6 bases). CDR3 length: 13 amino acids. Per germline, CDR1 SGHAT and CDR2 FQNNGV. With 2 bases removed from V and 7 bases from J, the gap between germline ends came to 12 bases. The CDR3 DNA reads TGTGCCAGCAGCTTAAGGGAAACAGGGGAGCAGTACTTC. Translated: CASSLRETGEQYF. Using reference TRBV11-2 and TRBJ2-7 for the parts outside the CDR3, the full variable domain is EAGVAQSPRYKIIEKRQSVAFWCNPISGHATLYWYQQILGQGPKLLIQFQNNGVVDDSQLPKDRFSAERLKGVDSTLKIQPAKLEDSAVYLCASSLRETGEQYFGPGTRLTVT.

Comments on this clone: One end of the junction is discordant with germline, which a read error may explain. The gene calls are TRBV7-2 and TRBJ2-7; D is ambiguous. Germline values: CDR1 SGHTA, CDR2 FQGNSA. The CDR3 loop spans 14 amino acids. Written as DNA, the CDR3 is TGTGCCGGCAGCCCTCTGGCAGGATCCTACGAGCAGTACTTC. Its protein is CAGSPLAGSYEQYF.

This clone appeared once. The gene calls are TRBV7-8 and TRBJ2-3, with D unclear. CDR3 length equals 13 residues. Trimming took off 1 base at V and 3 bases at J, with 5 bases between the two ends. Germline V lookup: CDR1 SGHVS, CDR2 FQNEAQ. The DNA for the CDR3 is TGTGCCAGCAGCTTAGTTCAGACAGATACGCAGTATTTT. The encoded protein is CASSLVQTDTQYF.

The chain's CDR3 is CASSPPRLVEQFF. The CDR3, as DNA: TGTGCCAGCTCACCACCAAGACTAGTTGAGCAGTTCTTC. The V gene is TRBV18, the J gene TRBJ2-1, with a weak D call TRBD2 (6 bases). The V gene lost 0 bases and the J gene lost 9 bases, with 9 bases spanning the gap. Germline V gene data show CDR1 as KGHSH and CDR2 as LQKENI. The CDR3 has 13 amino acids.

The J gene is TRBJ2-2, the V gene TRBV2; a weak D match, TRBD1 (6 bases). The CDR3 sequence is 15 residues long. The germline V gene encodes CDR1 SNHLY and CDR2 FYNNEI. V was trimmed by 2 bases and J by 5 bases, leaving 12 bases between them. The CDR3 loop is CASSEQGRGTGELFF. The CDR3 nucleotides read TGTGCCAGCAGTGAACAGGGGCGCGGTACCGGGGAGCTGTTTTTT.

CDR3 amino acids: CASTGDSGDTQYF. CDR3 nucleotide sequence: TGCGCCAGCACAGGGGATTCGGGAGATACGCAGTATTTT. This chain joins TRBV5-1 and TRBJ2-3, with D tentatively TRBD1 (6 bases). Looked up from germline, CDR1 is SGHRS and CDR2 is YFSETQ. The V gene lost 6 bases and the J gene lost 5 bases, with 13 bases spanning the gap. The CDR3 has 13 residues.

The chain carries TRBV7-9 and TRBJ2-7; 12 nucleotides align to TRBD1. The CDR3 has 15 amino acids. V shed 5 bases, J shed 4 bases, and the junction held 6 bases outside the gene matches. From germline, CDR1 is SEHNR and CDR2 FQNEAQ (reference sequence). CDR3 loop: CASSAPGQGAYEQYF. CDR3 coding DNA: TGTGCCAGCAGCGCGCCGGGACAGGGGGCTTACGAGCAGTACTTC.

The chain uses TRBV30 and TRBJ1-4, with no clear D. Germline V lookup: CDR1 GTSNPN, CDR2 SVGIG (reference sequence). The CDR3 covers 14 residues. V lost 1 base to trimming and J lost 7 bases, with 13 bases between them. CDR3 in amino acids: CAWSGTGIREKLFF. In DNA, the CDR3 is TGTGCCTGGAGTGGTACCGGGATTCGTGAAAAACTGTTTTTT.

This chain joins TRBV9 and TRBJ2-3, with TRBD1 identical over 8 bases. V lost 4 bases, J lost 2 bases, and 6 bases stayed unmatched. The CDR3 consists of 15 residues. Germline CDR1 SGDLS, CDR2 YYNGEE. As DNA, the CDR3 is TGTGCCAGCAGCCCAGACAGGGGATACACAGATACGCAGTATTTT. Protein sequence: CASSPDRGYTDTQYF.

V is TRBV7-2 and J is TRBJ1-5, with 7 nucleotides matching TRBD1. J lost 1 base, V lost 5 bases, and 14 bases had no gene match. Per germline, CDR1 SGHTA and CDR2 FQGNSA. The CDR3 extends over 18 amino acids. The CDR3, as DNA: TGTGCCAGCAGCAGACAGGGAACGAGGTACCTGAGCAATCAGCCCCAGCATTTT. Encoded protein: CASSRQGTRYLSNQPQHF.

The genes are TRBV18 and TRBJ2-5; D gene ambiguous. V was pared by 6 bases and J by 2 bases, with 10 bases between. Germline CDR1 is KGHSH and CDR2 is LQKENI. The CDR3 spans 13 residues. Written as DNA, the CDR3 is TGTGCCAGCTCTCCAAATATTCAAGAGACCCAGTACTTC. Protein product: CASSPNIQETQYF.

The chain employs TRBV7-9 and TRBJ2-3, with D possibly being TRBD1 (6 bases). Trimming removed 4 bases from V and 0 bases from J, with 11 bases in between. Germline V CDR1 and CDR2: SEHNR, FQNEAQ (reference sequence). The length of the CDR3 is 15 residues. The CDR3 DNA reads TGTGCCAGCAGCTCAGGGGAGTTTAGCACAGATACGCAGTATTTT. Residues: CASSSGEFSTDTQYF.

CDR3 in amino acids: CASSPIASGGDSDTQYF. In DNA, the CDR3 is TGTGCCAGCAGCCCGATTGCTAGCGGGGGGGATTCAGATACGCAGTATTTT. The J gene is TRBJ2-3, the V gene TRBV4-2; 12 bases are a match to TRBD2. J was trimmed by 4 bases and V by 4 bases; bases with no gene match: 9. The CDR3 extends over 17 amino acids. In germline, CDR1 is LGHNA, CDR2 YNFKEQ.

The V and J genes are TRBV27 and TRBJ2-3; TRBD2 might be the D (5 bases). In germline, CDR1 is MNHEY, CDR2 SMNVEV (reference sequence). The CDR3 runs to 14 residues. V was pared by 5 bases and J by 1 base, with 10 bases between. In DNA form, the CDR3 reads TGTGCCAGCAGTCAACTGGGAGGCACAGATACGCAGTATTTT. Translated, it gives CASSQLGGTDTQYF.

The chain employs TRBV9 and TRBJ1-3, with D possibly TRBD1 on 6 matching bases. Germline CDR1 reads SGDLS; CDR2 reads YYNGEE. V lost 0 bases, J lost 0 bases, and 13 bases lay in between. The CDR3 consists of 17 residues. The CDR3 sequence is CASSVGNRAHSGNTIYF. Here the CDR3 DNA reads TGTGCCAGCAGCGTAGGTAACAGGGCCCACTCTGGAAACACCATATATTTT. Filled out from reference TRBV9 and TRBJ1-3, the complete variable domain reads DSGVTQTPKHLITATGQRVTLRCSPRSGDLSVYWYQQSLDQGLQFLIQYYNGEERAKGNILERFSAQQFPDLHSELNLSSLELGDSALYFCASSVGNRAHSGNTIYFGEGSWLTVV.

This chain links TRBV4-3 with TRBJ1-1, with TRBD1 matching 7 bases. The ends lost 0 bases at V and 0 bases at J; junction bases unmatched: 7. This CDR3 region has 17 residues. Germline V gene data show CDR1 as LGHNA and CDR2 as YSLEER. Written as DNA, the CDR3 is TGCGCCAGCAGCCAAGATGGAATTGGGACAGTGAACACTGAAGCTTTCTTT. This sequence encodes CASSQDGIGTVNTEAFF.

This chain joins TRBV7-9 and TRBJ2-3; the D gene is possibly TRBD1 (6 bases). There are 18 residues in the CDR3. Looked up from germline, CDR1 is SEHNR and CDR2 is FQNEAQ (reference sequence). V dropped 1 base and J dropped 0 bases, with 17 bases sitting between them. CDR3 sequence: CASSLVGSRGTSTDTQYF. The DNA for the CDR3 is TGTGCCAGCAGCTTAGTTGGCTCCAGGGGAACTAGCACAGATACGCAGTATTTT.

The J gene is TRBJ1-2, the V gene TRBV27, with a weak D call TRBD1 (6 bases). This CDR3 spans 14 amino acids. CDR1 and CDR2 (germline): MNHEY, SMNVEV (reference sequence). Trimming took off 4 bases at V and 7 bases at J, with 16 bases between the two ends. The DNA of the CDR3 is TGTGCCAGCAGTTCGATTAGGCGGACAGCTGGCTACACCTTC. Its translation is CASSSIRRTAGYTF.

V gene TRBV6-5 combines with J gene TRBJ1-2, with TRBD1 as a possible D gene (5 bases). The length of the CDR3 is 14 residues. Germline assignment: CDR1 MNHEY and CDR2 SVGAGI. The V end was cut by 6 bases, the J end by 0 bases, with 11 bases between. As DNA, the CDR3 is TGTGCCAGCAGGACCGGGGGGTCTAACTATGGCTACACCTTC. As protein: CASRTGGSNYGYTF.

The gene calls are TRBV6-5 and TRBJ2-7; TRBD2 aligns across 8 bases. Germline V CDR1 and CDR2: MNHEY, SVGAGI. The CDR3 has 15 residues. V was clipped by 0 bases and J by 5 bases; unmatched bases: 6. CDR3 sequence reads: CASSYSRGGSHEQYF. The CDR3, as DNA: TGTGCCAGCAGTTACTCACGGGGGGGGTCCCACGAGCAGTACTTC.

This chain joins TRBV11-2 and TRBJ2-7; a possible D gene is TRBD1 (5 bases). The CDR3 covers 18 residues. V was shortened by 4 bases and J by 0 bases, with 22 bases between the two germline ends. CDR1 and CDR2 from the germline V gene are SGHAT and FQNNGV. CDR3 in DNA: TGTGCCAGCAGCTCCCAAGCCGTGGACACATTTAACTCCTACGAGCAGTACTTC. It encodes CASSSQAVDTFNSYEQYF.